The present entry profiles one TCR beta chain with its context. The antigen remains undetermined. This entry is derived from a study of shared clonotypes between healthy human individuals. With 3 bases removed from V and 2 bases from J, the gap between germline ends came to 6 bases. CDR1 and CDR2 from the germline V gene are ENHRY and SYGVKD. This CDR3 is 13 amino acids long. The investigators split CD4+ cells into a CD45RA+ naive subset and a CD45RA-negative memory subset. Findings and caveats of the study: Despite large depth, rarefaction showed incomplete sorted-subset sequencing. Generally, estimated richness proved larger in naive subsets than it did in memory subsets.

Here immunoSEQ multiplex PCR was the method, and the copy in TCRdb shows in-frame clones only, minus some. The repertoire holds about 1,500,000 clones, with roughly 96% as singletons. The V gene is TRBV10-3, the J gene TRBJ2-3; no reliable D call. The origin of this receptor is a man aged 25-40 years in good health. The source material was naive CD4+ T cells sorted from blood. Specified subset: CD45RA+ positively selected. CDR3 loop: CAISDGPTDTQYF. The CDR3 DNA reads as TGTGCCATCAGTGACGGTCCCACAGATACGCAGTATTTT.